A selection of T cell receptor beta chains follows, all from one sample in a study of T cell repertoires in breast cancer. TCRdb called the emulsion pairing reads again in MiXCR, with one record for every CDR3 protein. In the table there are nearly 40,000 distinct CDR3 sequences, under 50% of which are singletons. The source material was CD8+ T cells. These TCRs come from a pool of human donors with breast cancer or a healthy control (not recorded which). Both conserved end residues are part of each CDR3. Each record gives: clone size, V gene, D gene, J gene, CDR3 DNA, CDR3 protein. D genes are given only for firm matches. For some rows the clone size is stated as once, few or many, or as a class when expanded; others skip it.

clone_size: NA; v_call: TRBV27; d_call: NA; j_call: TRBJ2-7; cdr3_nt: TGTGCCAGCAGTTTGGGAGAGGGTGGTGGGATGGAGCAGTACTTC; cdr3_aa: CASSLGEGGGMEQYF
clone_size: NA; v_call: TRBV10-3; d_call: TRBD1; j_call: TRBJ2-5; cdr3_nt: TGTGCCATCAGCCGGGACAGGGGGAGCGGCGAGACCCAGTACTTC; cdr3_aa: CAISRDRGSGETQYF
clone_size: NA; v_call: TRBV27; d_call: NA; j_call: TRBJ1-1; cdr3_nt: TGTGCCAGCAGTTTAAGGGGTTCGAGTGAAGCTTTCTTT; cdr3_aa: CASSLRGSSEAFF
clone_size: few; v_call: TRBV11-3; d_call: TRBD2; j_call: TRBJ2-2; cdr3_nt: TGTGCCAGCAGCCGGGGGGCCGGGGAGCTGTTTTTT; cdr3_aa: CASSRGAGELFF
clone_size: once; v_call: TRBV20-1; d_call: TRBD2; j_call: TRBJ2-1; cdr3_nt: TGCAGTGCTAGAAAGTCGGGACTAGCCTTAGGTGAGCAGTTCTTC; cdr3_aa: CSARKSGLALGEQFF
clone_size: NA; v_call: TRBV2; d_call: NA; j_call: TRBJ2-1; cdr3_nt: TGTGCCAGCAGTGTCCGGGAGCCCTCCTACAATGAGCAGTTCTTC; cdr3_aa: CASSVREPSYNEQFF
clone_size: many; v_call: TRBV20-1; d_call: NA; j_call: TRBJ2-7; cdr3_nt: TGCAGTGCTAGGGGGGTGCACGAGCAGTACTTC; cdr3_aa: CSARGVHEQYF
clone_size: NA; v_call: TRBV7-8; d_call: NA; j_call: TRBJ1-1; cdr3_nt: TGTGCCAGCAGCTTAGACCTCATGAACACTGAAGCTTTCTTT; cdr3_aa: CASSLDLMNTEAFF
clone_size: NA; v_call: TRBV15; d_call: NA; j_call: TRBJ2-5; cdr3_nt: TGTGCCACCAGCAGAGATGAGGTGACCCGGTACTTC; cdr3_aa: CATSRDEVTRYF
clone_size: few; v_call: TRBV6-1; d_call: NA; j_call: TRBJ2-3; cdr3_nt: TGTGCCAGCAGTGGATACGGGACCACCGGGGTCCCGACGGGCACAGATACGCAGTATTTT; cdr3_aa: CASSGYGTTGVPTGTDTQYF
clone_size: NA; v_call: TRBV18; d_call: TRBD2; j_call: TRBJ2-7; cdr3_nt: TGTGCCAGCCCACCACTGAGTCCTAGCGGCGAGCAGTACTTC; cdr3_aa: CASPPLSPSGEQYF
clone_size: NA; v_call: TRBV2; d_call: NA; j_call: TRBJ1-1; cdr3_nt: TGTGCCAGCAAATTGGGTATGGACACTGAAGCTTTCTTT; cdr3_aa: CASKLGMDTEAFF
clone_size: few; v_call: TRBV18; d_call: TRBD1; j_call: TRBJ2-4; cdr3_nt: TGTGCCAGCTCACCAGGGACAGGGCCCTCCATAAACTTC; cdr3_aa: CASSPGTGPSINF
clone_size: few; v_call: TRBV20-1; d_call: NA; j_call: TRBJ2-5; cdr3_nt: TGCAGTGCTAGAGATCATAGAGGACAAGAGACCCAGTACTTC; cdr3_aa: CSARDHRGQETQYF
clone_size: NA; v_call: TRBV20-1; d_call: TRBD2; j_call: TRBJ2-7; cdr3_nt: TGCAGTGCCGAGGCAGCGGGAGCCTTCGAGCAGTACTTC; cdr3_aa: CSAEAAGAFEQYF
clone_size: few; v_call: TRBV27; d_call: TRBD1; j_call: TRBJ1-1; cdr3_nt: TGTGCCAGCAGTAAGACAGGGGGCGAAGCTTTCTTT; cdr3_aa: CASSKTGGEAFF
clone_size: few; v_call: TRBV3-1; d_call: NA; j_call: TRBJ1-6; cdr3_nt: TGTGCCAGCAGCCAAGATGCCATTGTACGATCACCCCTCCACTTT; cdr3_aa: CASSQDAIVRSPLHF
clone_size: many; v_call: TRBV27; d_call: NA; j_call: TRBJ1-1; cdr3_nt: TGTGCCAGCAGTTTATCGGGCGGCCCTACCAAAGAAGCTTTCTTT; cdr3_aa: CASSLSGGPTKEAFF
clone_size: few; v_call: TRBV7-2; d_call: TRBD1; j_call: TRBJ2-1; cdr3_nt: TGTGCCAGCAGGCTTCCGGGACAGGGGGGCAATGAGCAGTTCTTC; cdr3_aa: CASRLPGQGGNEQFF
clone_size: NA; v_call: TRBV3-1; d_call: NA; j_call: TRBJ1-1; cdr3_nt: TGTGCCAGCAGCCAAATCCCGAACACTGAAGCTTTCTTT; cdr3_aa: CASSQIPNTEAFF
clone_size: once; v_call: TRBV3-1; d_call: TRBD1; j_call: TRBJ1-2; cdr3_nt: TGTGCCAGCAGCCCGCGGACAGGAGACTATGGCTACACCTTC; cdr3_aa: CASSPRTGDYGYTF
clone_size: few; v_call: TRBV5-4; d_call: TRBD2; j_call: TRBJ2-1; cdr3_nt: TGTGCCAGCAGCTTGCATAGCGGGGATGAGCAGTTCTTC; cdr3_aa: CASSLHSGDEQFF
clone_size: once; v_call: TRBV12-3/TRBV12-4; d_call: NA; j_call: TRBJ2-3; cdr3_nt: TGTGCCAGCATTCCGTACTTCGTAGCGGACGACACAGATACGCAGTATTTT; cdr3_aa: CASIPYFVADDTDTQYF
clone_size: few; v_call: TRBV20-1; d_call: TRBD2; j_call: TRBJ2-5; cdr3_nt: TGCAGTGCTAGAGACGGGACTAGCGGCCAAGAGACCCAGTACTTC; cdr3_aa: CSARDGTSGQETQYF
clone_size: few; v_call: TRBV12-3/TRBV12-4; d_call: NA; j_call: TRBJ2-1; cdr3_nt: TGTGCCAGCACCAAAAACAGGGTCTCCTACTACAATGAGCAGTTCTTC; cdr3_aa: CASTKNRVSYYNEQFF
clone_size: few; v_call: TRBV24-1; d_call: NA; j_call: TRBJ2-1; cdr3_nt: TGTGCCACCAGTGATTCCCGGACGGGGAGTTCCTACAATGAGCAGTTCTTC; cdr3_aa: CATSDSRTGSSYNEQFF